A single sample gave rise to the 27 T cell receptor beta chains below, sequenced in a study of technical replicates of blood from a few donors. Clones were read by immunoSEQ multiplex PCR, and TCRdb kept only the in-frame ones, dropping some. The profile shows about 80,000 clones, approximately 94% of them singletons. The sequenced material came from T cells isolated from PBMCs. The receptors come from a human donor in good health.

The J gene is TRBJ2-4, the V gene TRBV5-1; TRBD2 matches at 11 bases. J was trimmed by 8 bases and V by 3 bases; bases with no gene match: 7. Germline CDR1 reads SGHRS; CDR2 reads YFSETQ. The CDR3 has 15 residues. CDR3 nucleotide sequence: TGCGCCAGCAGCTCGGCTAGCGGGAGGATAGACATTCAGTACTTC. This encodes CASSSASGRIDIQYF.

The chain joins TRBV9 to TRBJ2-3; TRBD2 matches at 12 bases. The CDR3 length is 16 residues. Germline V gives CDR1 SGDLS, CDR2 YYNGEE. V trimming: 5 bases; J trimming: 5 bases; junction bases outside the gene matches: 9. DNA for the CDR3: TGTGCCAGCAGTTTTAGACTAGCGGGAGAAGTAGATACGCAGTATTTT. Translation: CASSFRLAGEVDTQYF.

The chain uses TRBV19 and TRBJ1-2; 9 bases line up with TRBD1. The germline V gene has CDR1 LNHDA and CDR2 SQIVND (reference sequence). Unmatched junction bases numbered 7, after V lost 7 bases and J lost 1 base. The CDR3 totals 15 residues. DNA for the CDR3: TGTGCCAGTACGGAGACAGGGGGATTTAACTATGGCTACACCTTC. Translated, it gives CASTETGGFNYGYTF.

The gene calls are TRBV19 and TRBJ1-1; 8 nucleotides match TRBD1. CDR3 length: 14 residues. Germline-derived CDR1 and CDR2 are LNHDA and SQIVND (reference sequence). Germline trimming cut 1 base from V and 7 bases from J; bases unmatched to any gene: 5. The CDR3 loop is CASSIAGTGYEAFF. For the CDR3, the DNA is TGTGCCAGTAGTATAGCAGGGACAGGTTATGAAGCTTTCTTT.

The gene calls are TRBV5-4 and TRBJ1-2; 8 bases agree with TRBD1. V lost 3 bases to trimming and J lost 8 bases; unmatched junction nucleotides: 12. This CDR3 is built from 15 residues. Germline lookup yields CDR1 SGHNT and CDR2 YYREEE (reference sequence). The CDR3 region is CASSSPGQATRGYTF. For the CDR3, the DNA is TGTGCCAGCAGCTCTCCGGGACAGGCTACGCGGGGCTACACCTTC.

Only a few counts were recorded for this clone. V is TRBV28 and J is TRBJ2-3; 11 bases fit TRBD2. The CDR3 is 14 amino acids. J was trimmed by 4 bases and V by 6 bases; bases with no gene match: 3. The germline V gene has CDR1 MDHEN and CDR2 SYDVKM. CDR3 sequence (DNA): TGTGCCAGCAGGACTAGCGGGAAGTCAGATACGCAGTATTTT. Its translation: CASRTSGKSDTQYF.

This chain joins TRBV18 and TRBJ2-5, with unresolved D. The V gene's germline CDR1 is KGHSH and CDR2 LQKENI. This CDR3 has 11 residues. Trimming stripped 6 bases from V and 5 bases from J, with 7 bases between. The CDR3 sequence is CASSAVETQYF. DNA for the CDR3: TGTGCCAGCTCGGCGGTGGAGACCCAGTACTTC.

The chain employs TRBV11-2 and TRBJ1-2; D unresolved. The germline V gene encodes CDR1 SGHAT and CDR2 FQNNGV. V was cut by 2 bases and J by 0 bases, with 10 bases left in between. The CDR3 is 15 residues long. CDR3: CASSLTSAANYGYTF. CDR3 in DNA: TGTGCCAGCAGCTTAACCTCCGCAGCTAACTATGGCTACACCTTC. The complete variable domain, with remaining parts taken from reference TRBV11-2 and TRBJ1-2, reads EAGVAQSPRYKIIEKRQSVAFWCNPISGHATLYWYQQILGQGPKLLIQFQNNGVVDDSQLPKDRFSAERLKGVDSTLKIQPAKLEDSAVYLCASSLTSAANYGYTFGSGTRLTVV.

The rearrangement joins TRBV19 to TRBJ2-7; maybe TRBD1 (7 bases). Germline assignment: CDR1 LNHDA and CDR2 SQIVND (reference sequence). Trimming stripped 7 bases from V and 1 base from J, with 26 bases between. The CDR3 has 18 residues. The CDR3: CASNGQEGGDPPSYEQYF. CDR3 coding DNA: TGTGCCAGTAATGGACAGGAGGGCGGGGACCCCCCATCCTACGAGCAGTACTTC. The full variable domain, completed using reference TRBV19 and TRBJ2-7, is DGGITQSPKYLFRKEGQNVTLSCEQNLNHDAMYWYRQDPGQGLRLIYYSQIVNDFQKGDIAEGYSVSREKKESFPLTVTSAQKNPTAFYLCASNGQEGGDPPSYEQYFGPGTRLTVT.

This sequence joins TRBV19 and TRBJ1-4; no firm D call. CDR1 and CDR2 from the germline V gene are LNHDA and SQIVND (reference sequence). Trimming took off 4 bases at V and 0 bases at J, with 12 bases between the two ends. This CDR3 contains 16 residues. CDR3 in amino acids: CASSTRDGATNEKLFF. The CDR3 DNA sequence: TGTGCCAGTAGTACCCGAGACGGGGCAACTAATGAAAAACTGTTTTTT.

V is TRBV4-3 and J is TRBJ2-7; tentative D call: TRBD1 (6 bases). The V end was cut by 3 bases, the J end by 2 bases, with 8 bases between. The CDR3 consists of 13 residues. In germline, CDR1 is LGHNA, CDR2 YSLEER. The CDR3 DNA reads TGCGCCAGCAGCCAGGACAGAGCCTACGAGCAGTACTTC. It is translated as CASSQDRAYEQYF.

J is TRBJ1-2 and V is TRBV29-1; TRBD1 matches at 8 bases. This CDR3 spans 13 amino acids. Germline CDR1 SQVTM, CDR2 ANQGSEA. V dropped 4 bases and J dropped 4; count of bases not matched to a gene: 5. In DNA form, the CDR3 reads TGCAGCGTTGCAGGGGGCTCTGGCTATGGCTACACCTTC. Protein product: CSVAGGSGYGYTF. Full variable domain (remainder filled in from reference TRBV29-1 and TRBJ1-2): SAVISQKPSRDICQRGTSLTIQCQVDSQVTMMFWYRQQPGQSLTLIATANQGSEATYESGFVIDKFPISRPNLTFSTLTVSNMSPEDSSIYLCSVAGGSGYGYTFGSGTRLTVV.

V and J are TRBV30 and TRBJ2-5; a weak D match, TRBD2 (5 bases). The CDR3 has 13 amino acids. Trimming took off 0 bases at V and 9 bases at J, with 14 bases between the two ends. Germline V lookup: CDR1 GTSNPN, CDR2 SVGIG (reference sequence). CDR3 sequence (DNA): TGTGCCTGGAGTGTGTCCACGAACGGGGCCCAGTACTTC. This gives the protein CAWSVSTNGAQYF. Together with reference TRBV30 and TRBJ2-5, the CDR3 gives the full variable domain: SQTIHQWPATLVQPVGSPLSLECTVEGTSNPNLYWYRQAAGRGLQLLFYSVGIGQISSEVPQNLSASRPQDRQFILSSKKLLLSDSGFYLCAWSVSTNGAQYFGPGTRLLVL.

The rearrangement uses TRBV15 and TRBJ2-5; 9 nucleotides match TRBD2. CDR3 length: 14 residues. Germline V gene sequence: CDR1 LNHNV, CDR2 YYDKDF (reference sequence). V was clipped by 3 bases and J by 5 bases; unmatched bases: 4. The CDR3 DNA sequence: TGTGCCACCAGCAGGGGGACTAGCATTGAGACCCAGTACTTC. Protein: CATSRGTSIETQYF. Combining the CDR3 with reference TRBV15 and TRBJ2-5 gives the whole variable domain DAMVIQNPRYQVTQFGKPVTLSCSQTLNHNVMYWYQQKSSQAPKLLFHYYDKDFNNEADTPDNFQSRRPNTSFCFLDIRSPGLGDTAMYLCATSRGTSIETQYFGPGTRLLVL.

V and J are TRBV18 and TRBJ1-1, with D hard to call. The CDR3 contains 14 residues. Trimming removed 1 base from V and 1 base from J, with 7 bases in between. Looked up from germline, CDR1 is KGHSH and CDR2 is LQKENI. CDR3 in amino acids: CASSPREGNTEAFF. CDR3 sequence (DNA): TGTGCCAGCTCACCACGTGAGGGGAACACTGAAGCTTTCTTT.

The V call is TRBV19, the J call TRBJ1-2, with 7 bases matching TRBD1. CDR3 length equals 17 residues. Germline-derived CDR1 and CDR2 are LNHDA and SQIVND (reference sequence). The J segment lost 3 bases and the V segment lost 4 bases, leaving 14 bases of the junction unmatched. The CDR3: CASSTTNSWGTDYGYTF. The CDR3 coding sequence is TGTGCCAGTAGTACCACAAACTCTTGGGGGACAGACTATGGCTACACCTTC. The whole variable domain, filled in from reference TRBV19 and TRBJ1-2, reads DGGITQSPKYLFRKEGQNVTLSCEQNLNHDAMYWYRQDPGQGLRLIYYSQIVNDFQKGDIAEGYSVSREKKESFPLTVTSAQKNPTAFYLCASSTTNSWGTDYGYTFGSGTRLTVV.

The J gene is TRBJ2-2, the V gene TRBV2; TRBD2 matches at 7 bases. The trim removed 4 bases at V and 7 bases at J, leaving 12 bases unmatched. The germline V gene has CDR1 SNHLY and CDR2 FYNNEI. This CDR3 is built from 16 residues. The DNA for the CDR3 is TGTGCCAGCAGTGGTTCGGCGAGCGGGGCCCTCGGGGAGCTGTTTTTT. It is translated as CASSGSASGALGELFF.

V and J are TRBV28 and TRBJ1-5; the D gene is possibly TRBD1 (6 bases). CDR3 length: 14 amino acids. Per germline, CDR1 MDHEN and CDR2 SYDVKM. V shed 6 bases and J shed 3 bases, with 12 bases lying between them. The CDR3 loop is CASRETGYNQPQHF. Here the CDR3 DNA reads TGTGCCAGCAGGGAAACAGGGTACAATCAGCCCCAGCATTTT.

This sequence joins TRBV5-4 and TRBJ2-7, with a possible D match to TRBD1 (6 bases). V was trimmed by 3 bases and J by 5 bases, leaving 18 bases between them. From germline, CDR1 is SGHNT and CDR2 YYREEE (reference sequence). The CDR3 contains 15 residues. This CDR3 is CASSSPQGNMDEQYF. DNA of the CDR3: TGTGCCAGCAGCTCTCCCCAGGGGAATATGGACGAGCAGTACTTC.

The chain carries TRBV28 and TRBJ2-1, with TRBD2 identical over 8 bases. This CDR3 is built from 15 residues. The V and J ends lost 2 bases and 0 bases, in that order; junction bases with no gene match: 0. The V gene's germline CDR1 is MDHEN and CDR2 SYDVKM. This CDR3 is CASSLSGSSYNEQFF. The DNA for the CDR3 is TGTGCCAGCAGTTTAAGCGGGAGCTCCTACAATGAGCAGTTCTTC. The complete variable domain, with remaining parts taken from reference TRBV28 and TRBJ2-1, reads DVKVTQSSRYLVKRTGEKVFLECVQDMDHENMFWYRQDPGLGLRLIYFSYDVKMKEKGDIPEGYSVSREKKERFSLILESASTNQTSMYLCASSLSGSSYNEQFFGPGTRLTVL.

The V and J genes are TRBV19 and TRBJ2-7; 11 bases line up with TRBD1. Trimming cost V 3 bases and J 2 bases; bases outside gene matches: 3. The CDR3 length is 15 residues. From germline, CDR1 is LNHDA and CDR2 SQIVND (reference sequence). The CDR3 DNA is TGTGCCAGTAGTATGAGGGACAGGGGGACCTACGAGCAGTACTTC. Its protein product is CASSMRDRGTYEQYF.

The CDR3, as DNA: TGTGCCAGCCCCACTTCTACCATTCAGGGGATAGATACGCAGTATTTT. Translated: CASPTSTIQGIDTQYF. The V gene is TRBV2, the J gene TRBJ2-3; a weak D match, TRBD1 (6 bases). The CDR3 sequence is 16 residues long. Per the germline V gene, CDR1 is SNHLY and CDR2 is FYNNEI. Trimming stripped 8 bases from V and 5 bases from J, with 23 bases between.

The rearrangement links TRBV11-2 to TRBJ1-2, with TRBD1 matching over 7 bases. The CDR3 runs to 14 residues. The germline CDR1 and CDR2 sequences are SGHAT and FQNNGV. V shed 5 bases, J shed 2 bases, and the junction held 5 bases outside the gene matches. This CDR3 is CASSRTQGNYGYTF. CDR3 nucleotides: TGTGCCAGCAGCAGGACACAGGGGAACTATGGCTACACCTTC.

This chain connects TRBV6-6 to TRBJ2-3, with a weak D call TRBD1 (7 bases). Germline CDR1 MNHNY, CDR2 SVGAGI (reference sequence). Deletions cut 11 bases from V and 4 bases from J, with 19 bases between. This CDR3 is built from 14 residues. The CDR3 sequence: CAGRGGGSADTQYF. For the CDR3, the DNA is TGTGCCGGCCGAGGAGGGGGCAGCGCAGATACGCAGTATTTT.

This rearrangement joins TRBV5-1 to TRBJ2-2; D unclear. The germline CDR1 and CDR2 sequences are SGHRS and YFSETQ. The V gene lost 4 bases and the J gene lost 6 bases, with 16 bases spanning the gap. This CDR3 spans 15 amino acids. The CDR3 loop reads CASSPPSSRAGELFF. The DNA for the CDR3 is TGCGCCAGCAGCCCGCCCTCATCCCGAGCCGGGGAGCTGTTTTTT.

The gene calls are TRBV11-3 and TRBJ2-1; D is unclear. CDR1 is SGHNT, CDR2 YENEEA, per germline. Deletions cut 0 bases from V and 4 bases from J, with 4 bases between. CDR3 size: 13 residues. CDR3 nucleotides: TGTGCCAGCAGCTTAGATTCGTACAATGAGCAGTTCTTC. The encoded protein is CASSLDSYNEQFF. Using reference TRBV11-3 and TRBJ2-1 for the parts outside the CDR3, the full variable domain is EAGVVQSPRYKIIEKKQPVAFWCNPISGHNTLYWYLQNLGQGPELLIRYENEEAVDDSQLPKDRFSAERLKGVDSTLKIQPAELGDSAVYLCASSLDSYNEQFFGPGTRLTVL.

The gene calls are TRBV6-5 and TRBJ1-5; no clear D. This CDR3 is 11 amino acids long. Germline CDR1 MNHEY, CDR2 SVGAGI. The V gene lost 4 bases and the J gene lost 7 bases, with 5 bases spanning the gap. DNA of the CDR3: TGTGCCAGCAGTTCGGGGCAGCCCCAGCATTTT. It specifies CASSSGQPQHF.